A single sample is the source of the 26 T cell receptor beta chains below, sequenced in a study of cytomegalovirus exposure and HLA in healthy donors. The PCR made use of 60 Vbeta and 13 Jbeta primers. The protocol was immunoSEQ multiplex PCR, while the TCRdb copy is restricted to in-frame clones and leaves out a portion. In the table there are about 93,000 clones, roughly 78% of which are singletons. Input material: PBMCs. The origin of the receptors is a man aged 30 to 39 in good health and CMV-seronegative.

The V gene is TRBV7-8, the J gene TRBJ2-1, with 8 bases matching TRBD2. CDR1 is SGHVS, CDR2 FQNEAQ, per germline. This CDR3 has 14 amino acids. J lost 4 bases, V lost 6 bases, and 5 bases had no gene match. This chain's CDR3 is CASRGSGAYNEQFF. The CDR3 coding sequence is TGTGCCAGCAGGGGTAGCGGGGCGTACAATGAGCAGTTCTTC.

This sequence joins TRBV6-1 and TRBJ1-5; TRBD1 might be the D (6 bases). Germline CDR1 reads MNHNS; CDR2 reads SASEGT. Trimming left V 3 bases short and J 2 bases short, with 14 bases between. This CDR3 comprises 16 residues. The CDR3 DNA sequence: TGTGCCAGCAGTGATTTTGGGGGCAGGGGCAATCAGCCCCAGCATTTT. This codes for CASSDFGGRGNQPQHF.

This clone showed up just once. The gene calls are TRBV19 and TRBJ2-3, with D possibly matching TRBD1 (5 bases). Trimming shortened V by 2 bases and J by 6 bases, and 12 bases separated the two germline ends. CDR1 and CDR2 from the germline V gene are LNHDA and SQIVND (reference sequence). The CDR3 consists of 14 residues. The CDR3 reads CASSITRVGDTQYF. The CDR3 bases are TGTGCCAGTAGTATAACCAGGGTGGGTGATACGCAGTATTTT.

The genes are TRBV29-1 and TRBJ2-5, with D perhaps matching TRBD2 (6 bases). From germline, CDR1 is SQVTM and CDR2 ANQGSEA. This CDR3 has 14 residues. Trimming cost V 5 bases and J 3 bases, with 16 bases left between them. Here the CDR3 reads CSVRPLANKETQYF. In nucleotides, the CDR3 is TGCAGCGTTCGACCCCTAGCGAACAAAGAGACCCAGTACTTC.

This clone has a handful of counts. The rearrangement uses TRBV5-1 and TRBJ1-4; D is uncertain. The germline V gene encodes CDR1 SGHRS and CDR2 YFSETQ. The V and J ends lost 1 base and 5 bases respectively, with 33 bases between them. This CDR3 is 22 amino acids long. CDR3 region: CASSLKARGGVSHLPHNEKLFF. The CDR3 region has the DNA TGCGCCAGCAGCTTGAAGGCTCGTGGAGGAGTTTCCCACCTGCCCCACAATGAAAAACTGTTTTTT.

This clone appeared a single time. The chain employs TRBV7-9 and TRBJ2-7; a possible D gene is TRBD1 (6 bases). CDR3 length: 15 residues. V lost 4 bases and J 2 bases, leaving 15 bases between the germline ends. Germline V gives CDR1 SEHNR, CDR2 FQNEAQ (reference sequence). The CDR3 here is CASSSTGSLTYEQYF. The CDR3 DNA sequence: TGTGCCAGCAGCTCCACAGGGAGCCTCACCTACGAGCAGTACTTC.

DNA of the CDR3: TGTGCCAGCACCTCCGGGACAGGGCTCTTCGATACGCAGTATTTT. As protein: CASTSGTGLFDTQYF. V is TRBV27 and J is TRBJ2-3; TRBD1 aligns across 9 bases. J lost 6 bases, V lost 7 bases, and 11 bases had no gene match. Germline V gives CDR1 MNHEY, CDR2 SMNVEV (reference sequence). The length of the CDR3 is 15 residues.

The rearrangement joins TRBV2 to TRBJ1-5, with a possible D match to TRBD1 (6 bases). This CDR3 is 16 amino acids long. Deletions cut 3 bases from V and 7 bases from J, with 19 bases between. CDR1 and CDR2 (germline): SNHLY, FYNNEI. The CDR3 region has the DNA TGTGCCAGCAGTGACGCCGGGACACCTTACACCCAGCCCCAGCATTTT. Amino acid sequence: CASSDAGTPYTQPQHF.

V gene TRBV5-4 combines with J gene TRBJ1-2, with a weak D call TRBD1 (5 bases). The CDR3 sequence is 17 residues long. V dropped 7 bases and J dropped 5 bases, with 27 bases sitting between them. Germline V gene data show CDR1 as SGHNT and CDR2 as YYREEE (reference sequence). In DNA, the CDR3 is TGTGCCAGCCAGCACAGGTCAAACGGCCCCCTGGGGTATGGCTACACCTTC. Amino acid sequence: CASQHRSNGPLGYGYTF.

This clone was picked up a small number of times. J is TRBJ2-1 and V is TRBV5-5; weak D call: TRBD2 (6 bases). This CDR3 contains 13 residues. V gave up 5 bases and J gave up 12 bases, with 18 bases separating them. CDR1 and CDR2 (germline): SGHKS, YYEKEE (reference sequence). For the CDR3, the DNA is TGTGCCAGCAGTCCGCCTAGCGCGGCAGGGCAGTTCTTC. This encodes CASSPPSAAGQFF. Filled out from reference TRBV5-5 and TRBJ2-1, the complete variable domain reads DAGVTQSPTHLIKTRGQQVTLRCSPISGHKSVSWYQQVLGQGPQFIFQYYEKEERGRGNFPDRFSARQFPNYSSELNVNALLLGDSALYLCASSPPSAAGQFFGPGTRLTVL.

In this sample, this clone turned up a few times. The chain joins TRBV5-8 to TRBJ1-2; 9 bases align to TRBD1. There are 14 residues in the CDR3. CDR1 is SGHTS and CDR2 is YDEGEE in the germline V gene. Trimming removed 4 bases from V and 7 bases from J; junction bases left unmatched: 8. CDR3 nucleotides: TGTGCCAGCAGCAGCCGGGACAGGGAAACTGGCTACACCTTC. The encoded protein is CASSSRDRETGYTF.

The genes are TRBV2 and TRBJ2-3; possibly TRBD2 for D (6 bases). Germline CDR1 reads SNHLY; CDR2 reads FYNNEI. The CDR3 length is 14 residues. The V end lost 2 bases, the J end lost 1 base, and 7 bases lay between the germline ends. This CDR3 is CASSETGGTDTQYF. As DNA, the CDR3 is TGTGCCAGCAGTGAAACGGGGGGCACAGATACGCAGTATTTT.

This chain uses TRBV2 with TRBJ1-2; D uncertain. Germline CDR1 is SNHLY and CDR2 is FYNNEI. The V end lost 0 bases, the J end lost 4 bases, and 9 bases lay between the germline ends. This CDR3 is built from 14 residues. The CDR3 DNA is TGTGCCAGCAGTGAAGCGCTTCAGGTCTATGGCTACACCTTC. Translation gives CASSEALQVYGYTF.

V usage is TRBV5-1 and J usage is TRBJ1-2; TRBD1 is a possible D gene (5 bases). The length of the CDR3 is 16 residues. Germline CDR1 SGHRS, CDR2 YFSETQ. V lost 0 bases and J lost 8, with 20 bases in between. Written as DNA, the CDR3 is TGCGCCAGCAGCTTGGCTTCTGCCCGGATCGGGGGAGGCTACACCTTC. It specifies CASSLASARIGGGYTF.

CDR3 nucleotides: TGTGCCAGTTCGGACAGGGCCAATCAGCCCCAGCATTTT. Encoded protein: CASSDRANQPQHF. The chain links TRBV19 to TRBJ1-5, with 8 bases aligning to TRBD1. The V segment lost 8 bases and the J segment 3 bases; nucleotides outside the gene matches: 3. Germline V lookup: CDR1 LNHDA, CDR2 SQIVND (reference sequence). This CDR3 has 13 residues.

J is TRBJ2-7 and V is TRBV19; 8 bases align to TRBD1. Trimming took 3 bases from V and 9 from J; bases not matched to a gene: 16. The CDR3 loop spans 16 amino acids. Germline-derived CDR1 and CDR2 are LNHDA and SQIVND (reference sequence). CDR3 amino acids: CASSMSPTGAFVRQYF. The CDR3 DNA is TGTGCCAGTAGTATGTCCCCGACAGGGGCTTTTGTTAGGCAGTACTTC.

The chain is built from TRBV28 and TRBJ1-1, with D maybe TRBD1 (5 bases). Germline V gives CDR1 MDHEN, CDR2 SYDVKM. The CDR3 has 16 residues. Trimming cost V 5 bases and J 3 bases, with 19 bases left between them. This chain's CDR3 is CASSPTPEPGHTEAFF. The CDR3 DNA follows: TGTGCCAGCAGTCCCACGCCCGAGCCAGGGCACACTGAAGCTTTCTTT.

The V gene is TRBV11-2, the J gene TRBJ1-2; tentative D call: TRBD1 (6 bases). Deletions cut 1 base from V and 7 bases from J, with 10 bases between. This CDR3 has 13 residues. Looked up from germline, CDR1 is SGHAT and CDR2 is FQNNGV. The CDR3 nucleotides are TGTGCCAGCAGCTTAGCGGGGGGCCCTGGCTACACCTTC. It encodes CASSLAGGPGYTF.

V gene TRBV19 combines with J gene TRBJ1-3, with D possibly being TRBD1 (6 bases). Germline values: CDR1 LNHDA, CDR2 SQIVND (reference sequence). V lost 6 bases to trimming and J lost 2 bases, with 14 bases between them. The CDR3 is 15 residues long. CDR3 protein: CASSQNWDTGNTIYF. Here the CDR3 DNA reads TGTGCCAGTAGCCAGAACTGGGACACTGGAAACACCATATATTTT.

The sample holds one count of this clone. The chain recombines TRBV30 with TRBJ2-7; the D gene is possibly TRBD2 (5 bases). Trimming stripped 2 bases from V and 11 bases from J, with 19 bases between. The germline V gene encodes CDR1 GTSNPN and CDR2 SVGIG (reference sequence). This CDR3 is built from 13 residues. CDR3 DNA: TGTGCCTGGAGTAGGACTCGACAAGACGTCGAGTACTTC. Translation gives CAWSRTRQDVEYF.

CDR3 nucleotides: TGTGCCAGCAGTGAGCGGACAGGGGTGGCTTCACCCCTCCACTTT. Protein: CASSERTGVASPLHF. The chain employs TRBV2 and TRBJ1-6; 9 bases agree with TRBD1. V lost 3 bases to trimming and J lost 9 bases; unmatched junction nucleotides: 6. From germline, CDR1 is SNHLY and CDR2 FYNNEI. This CDR3 has 15 amino acids.

The chain recombines TRBV19 with TRBJ1-2; D might be TRBD1 (5 bases). Per the germline V gene, CDR1 is LNHDA and CDR2 is SQIVND (reference sequence). This CDR3 contains 12 residues. V was pared by 5 bases and J by 5 bases, with 9 bases between. Here the CDR3 DNA reads TGTGCCAGTAGTGGTGGGGGGTATGGCTACACCTTC. This gives the protein CASSGGGYGYTF.

The V gene is TRBV10-3, the J gene TRBJ1-3, with no clear D. CDR3 size: 15 residues. Germline V CDR1 and CDR2: ENHRY, SYGVKD. The ends were cut back, 3 bases at V and 2 bases at J, with 11 bases in the middle. The CDR3 loop is CAISEEGRTGNTIYF. The DNA of the CDR3 is TGTGCCATCAGTGAAGAGGGTCGGACTGGAAACACCATATATTTT.

The V gene is TRBV5-1, the J gene TRBJ2-7, with D perhaps TRBD2 (6 bases). Germline V gene sequence: CDR1 SGHRS, CDR2 YFSETQ. This CDR3 has 14 amino acids. V was pared by 7 bases and J by 2 bases, with 16 bases between. CDR3 loop: CASSTGGVPYEQYF. In nucleotides, the CDR3 is TGCGCCAGCTCTACGGGCGGGGTTCCCTACGAGCAGTACTTC.

This chain uses TRBV6-1 with TRBJ1-1, with 9 bases matching TRBD1. Germline lookup yields CDR1 MNHNS and CDR2 SASEGT. This CDR3 has 16 residues. With 1 base clipped from V and 5 bases from J, the junction kept 8 bases outside the gene matches. CDR3 sequence (DNA): TGTGCCAGCAGTGAAGGAGCGGGACAGGGAGGGACTGAAGCTTTCTTT. This codes for CASSEGAGQGGTEAFF.

The chain combines TRBV9 with TRBJ1-1, with D perhaps matching TRBD1 (5 bases). The V end was cut by 1 base, the J end by 3 bases, with 13 bases between. The germline gives CDR1 SGDLS, CDR2 YYNGEE. The CDR3 length is 15 residues. This CDR3 reads CASSVKGWGDTEAFF. The CDR3 DNA follows: TGTGCCAGCAGCGTAAAAGGATGGGGGGACACTGAAGCTTTCTTT.